This note documents a single T cell receptor beta chain sequence. What it binds is unknown. The source of the sample is a study of CD8+ T cells in alopecia areata. Alopecia areata patients gave lesional scalp punch biopsies and peripheral blood samples. This CDR3 is 19 amino acids long. Germline CDR1 MGHRA, CDR2 YSYEKL. Trimming removed 0 bases at V and 6 bases at J, with 24 bases between. Following RNA extraction, reverse transcription yielded cDNA that acted as the sequencing template. The protocol was immunoSEQ multiplex PCR, while the TCRdb copy is restricted to in-frame clones and leaves out a portion. The repertoire holds approximately 30,000 clones, with 62% as singletons. General study findings and limits: Lesional scalp, especially alopecia totalis/universalis, showed higher clonality than normal scalp. Normal skin's resident alphabeta T cells are also sequenced in scalp samples. Mice showed TCR sharing more clearly than patients did, possibly owing to HLA.

This chain uses TRBV4-1 with TRBJ1-5, with D possibly TRBD1 on 5 matching bases. This receptor was obtained from a human donor with alopecia areata. The material sequenced was NKG2D-high CD8+ T cells sorted from blood. CDR3 in amino acids: CASSQEGGQWHSGAQPQHF. For the CDR3, the DNA is TGCGCCAGCAGCCAAGAAGGTGGGCAGTGGCACTCCGGGGCTCAGCCCCAGCATTTT.